The 22 T cell receptor beta chains presented below share a single source sample, sequenced in a study of CD8+ T cells in alopecia areata. RNA was extracted and reverse transcribed into cDNA as the sequencing template. Some clones are missing from TCRdb's copy, which holds only in-frame ones; the method was immunoSEQ multiplex PCR. The data hold 150,000 to 200,000 clones, with roughly 60% observed a single time. The sequencing here drew on CD4+ T cells sorted from blood, taken at week 0. The origin of the receptors is a human donor with alopecia areata.

This clone was observed a few times. The rearrangement uses TRBV9 and TRBJ2-3; D possibly corresponds to TRBD2 (5 bases). CDR1 and CDR2 from the germline V gene are SGDLS and YYNGEE. The V end was cut by 0 bases, the J end by 2 bases, with 7 bases between. The length of the CDR3 is 14 residues. The CDR3 sequence: CASSVELVTDTQYF. As DNA, the CDR3 is TGTGCCAGCAGCGTAGAACTAGTCACAGATACGCAGTATTTT.

CDR3 in amino acids: CASSPTAGTRNQPQHF. The DNA for the CDR3 is TGTGCCAGCAGCCCAACGGCGGGGACACGCAATCAGCCCCAGCATTTT. This sequence joins TRBV7-8 and TRBJ1-5; possibly TRBD1 for D (6 bases). CDR1 SGHVS and CDR2 FQNEAQ come from the germline V gene. This CDR3 contains 16 residues. The V end lost 5 bases, the J end lost 2 bases, and 16 bases lay between the germline ends.

The rearrangement joins TRBV5-6 to TRBJ2-7; 7 bases are a match to TRBD2. CDR1 SGHDT and CDR2 YYEEEE come from the germline V gene. The V gene end was trimmed by 3 bases and the J gene end by 3 bases; junction bases not matched to a gene: 9. The CDR3 runs to 15 residues. Here the CDR3 DNA reads TGTGCCAGCAGCTCCCTTGGGCGGGGGATCTACGAGCAGTACTTC. As protein: CASSSLGRGIYEQYF. Combining the CDR3 with reference TRBV5-6 and TRBJ2-7 gives the whole variable domain DAGVTQSPTHLIKTRGQQVTLRCSPKSGHDTVSWYQQALGQGPQFIFQYYEEEERQRGNFPDRFSGHQFPNYSSELNVNALLLGDSALYLCASSSLGRGIYEQYFGPGTRLTVT.

The chain combines TRBV29-1 with TRBJ2-3; TRBD2 might be the D (7 bases). This CDR3 has 13 amino acids. V lost 4 bases to trimming and J lost 5 bases, with 13 bases between them. CDR1 is SQVTM, CDR2 ANQGSEA, per germline. CDR3 sequence: CSVGRGGEDTQYF. The CDR3 DNA follows: TGCAGCGTTGGAAGGGGGGGCGAAGATACGCAGTATTTT.

This clone was seen only a few times. The chain is built from TRBV19 and TRBJ1-4, with D uncertain. CDR1 and CDR2 (germline): LNHDA, SQIVND (reference sequence). CDR3 length: 14 residues. The V end lost 5 bases, the J end lost 7 bases, and 14 bases lay between the germline ends. The CDR3 nucleotides read TGTGCCAGTAGTCTCTGGACCTCACCTGAAAAACTGTTTTTT. Protein sequence: CASSLWTSPEKLFF.

The CDR3 reads CSVEDGRDRGYEQYF. The CDR3 bases are TGCAGCGTTGAAGATGGGAGGGACAGGGGCTACGAGCAGTACTTC. The chain couples TRBV29-1 to TRBJ2-7; 10 bases are a match to TRBD1. J gave up 3 bases and V 0 bases, and 5 bases lay outside the gene matches. Germline V CDR1 and CDR2: SQVTM, ANQGSEA. The CDR3 is 15 residues long.

The V and J genes are TRBV11-2 and TRBJ2-2, with D perhaps matching TRBD2 (6 bases). There are 12 residues in the CDR3. V lost 5 bases and J 7 bases, leaving 8 bases between the germline ends. Germline-derived CDR1 and CDR2 are SGHAT and FQNNGV. CDR3 amino acids: CASSTGVGELFF. DNA of the CDR3: TGTGCCAGCAGCACGGGGGTCGGGGAGCTGTTTTTT.

The J gene is TRBJ1-6, the V gene TRBV5-6, with TRBD1 as a possible D gene (5 bases). V was pared by 4 bases and J by 9 bases, with 17 bases between. The V gene's germline CDR1 is SGHDT and CDR2 YYEEEE. This CDR3 is built from 15 residues. The CDR3 bases are TGTGCCAGCAGCACCGGGACCCGCGCGACTTCACCCCTCCACTTT. This sequence encodes CASSTGTRATSPLHF.

This clone was picked up a small number of times. This chain joins TRBV30 and TRBJ2-3; the D is unclear. V was trimmed by 1 base and J by 5 bases, leaving 16 bases between them. This CDR3 region has 15 residues. Germline V CDR1 and CDR2: GTSNPN, SVGIG (reference sequence). Here the CDR3 DNA reads TGTGCCTGGAGTGACGCTGGCGGTTGGGGAGATACGCAGTATTTT. This sequence encodes CAWSDAGGWGDTQYF.

V gene TRBV29-1 combines with J gene TRBJ1-1; 7 nucleotides agree with TRBD1. The CDR3 runs 12 residues. From germline, CDR1 is SQVTM and CDR2 ANQGSEA. V lost 7 bases and J lost 5; bases outside the gene matches: 7. The CDR3 region has the DNA TGCAGCGGACAGGGCCTGGGGACTGAAGCTTTCTTT. Amino acids: CSGQGLGTEAFF.

The chain links TRBV30 to TRBJ1-1; D is possibly TRBD1 (6 bases). The CDR3 extends over 13 amino acids. The germline V gene has CDR1 GTSNPN and CDR2 SVGIG (reference sequence). V was pared by 5 bases and J by 0 bases, with 10 bases between. CDR3 protein: CAWQDRMNTEAFF. CDR3 coding DNA: TGTGCCTGGCAGGACAGAATGAACACTGAAGCTTTCTTT.

This clone was seen many times. The chain joins TRBV7-2 to TRBJ2-4; D is unclear. CDR1 and CDR2 from the germline V gene are SGHTA and FQGNSA. The V end lost 4 bases, the J end lost 9 bases, and 16 bases lay between the germline ends. The CDR3 is made up of 14 amino acids. CDR3 residues: CASSSPLGRTIQYF. The CDR3 DNA follows: TGTGCCAGCAGCTCGCCCCTGGGCAGAACCATTCAGTACTTC.

CDR3 sequence: CASLLAGLKETQYF. Written as DNA, the CDR3 is TGTGCCAGCCTCCTAGCGGGATTGAAAGAGACCCAGTACTTC. The chain carries TRBV2 and TRBJ2-5; 9 nucleotides align to TRBD2. Germline loops: CDR1 SNHLY, CDR2 FYNNEI. V shed 8 bases and J 3 bases; nucleotides not matched to a gene: 7. CDR3 length equals 14 residues.

The chain couples TRBV9 to TRBJ1-2; D gene ambiguous. The CDR3 covers 13 residues. V lost 0 bases and J lost 1, with 4 bases in between. Germline CDR1 SGDLS, CDR2 YYNGEE. The CDR3 DNA sequence: TGTGCCAGCAGCGTAGCCATTAACTATGGCTACACCTTC. Translation gives CASSVAINYGYTF.

The chain employs TRBV30 and TRBJ2-6; D unresolved. This CDR3 has 16 amino acids. The V and J ends lost 2 bases and 4 bases respectively, with 15 bases between them. CDR1 is GTSNPN, CDR2 SVGIG, per germline (reference sequence). CDR3 nucleotide sequence: TGTGCCTGGAGTCGGAAACGGGTTTCAGGGGCCAACGTCCTGACTTTC. This encodes CAWSRKRVSGANVLTF. The variable domain in full, with the rest retrieved from reference TRBV30 and TRBJ2-6, is SQTIHQWPATLVQPVGSPLSLECTVEGTSNPNLYWYRQAAGRGLQLLFYSVGIGQISSEVPQNLSASRPQDRQFILSSKKLLLSDSGFYLCAWSRKRVSGANVLTFGAGSRLTVL.

This clone has more than one count but fewer than ten. The gene calls are TRBV29-1 and TRBJ2-7; the D is unclear. This CDR3 contains 12 residues. Trimming took 4 bases from V and 0 from J, leaving 7 bases between them. The germline gives CDR1 SQVTM, CDR2 ANQGSEA. The CDR3 DNA reads TGCAGCGTTGTTAAAGACTCCTACGAGCAGTACTTC. Protein sequence: CSVVKDSYEQYF.

The rearrangement links TRBV29-1 to TRBJ1-1; D not resolved. This CDR3 is 13 amino acids long. V lost 8 bases to trimming and J lost 4 bases, with 17 bases between them. The germline gives CDR1 SQVTM, CDR2 ANQGSEA. The CDR3 spells CSYTVMGGTEAFF. As DNA, the CDR3 is TGCAGCTACACAGTTATGGGCGGCACTGAAGCTTTCTTT.

This clone has more than one count but fewer than ten. V gene TRBV29-1 combines with J gene TRBJ2-3, with D hard to call. V shed 8 bases and J shed 4 bases, with 10 bases lying between them. The germline CDR1 and CDR2 sequences are SQVTM and ANQGSEA. The CDR3 totals 11 residues. Written as DNA, the CDR3 is TGCAGCTCCCGCCAATCAGATACGCAGTATTTT. This gives the protein CSSRQSDTQYF.

This clone was seen more than once but under ten times. The chain joins TRBV6-5 to TRBJ1-1, with D hard to call. Trimming removed 8 bases at V and 6 bases at J, with 13 bases between. The CDR3 sequence is 12 residues long. Germline V gives CDR1 MNHEY, CDR2 SVGAGI. CDR3 region: CASGRRGAEAFF. As DNA, the CDR3 is TGTGCCAGCGGACGGCGCGGCGCTGAAGCTTTCTTT.

The rearrangement links TRBV30 to TRBJ1-1, with TRBD1 identical over 8 bases. Trimming at V came to 1 base and at J to 6 bases, leaving 4 bases not matched to a gene. Per germline, CDR1 GTSNPN and CDR2 SVGIG (reference sequence). The CDR3 totals 13 residues. CDR3 region: CAWSAEGQAEAFF. CDR3 sequence (DNA): TGTGCCTGGAGTGCGGAGGGACAGGCTGAAGCTTTCTTT.

The chain uses TRBV29-1 and TRBJ2-7; D is unclear. Germline values: CDR1 SQVTM, CDR2 ANQGSEA. The CDR3 loop spans 12 amino acids. V was pared by 7 bases and J by 3 bases, with 13 bases between. CDR3 in amino acids: CSAKGSVYEQYF. The CDR3 DNA is TGCAGCGCCAAAGGTTCAGTCTACGAGCAGTACTTC.

The V gene is TRBV4-1, the J gene TRBJ2-7; D gene uncertain. Trimming pared 1 base from V and 6 bases from J, leaving 7 bases between. The CDR3 has 12 residues. The germline V gene has CDR1 MGHRA and CDR2 YSYEKL. The CDR3 nucleotides are TGCGCCAGCAGCCAAGTTCTGGGCGAGCAGTACTTC. This codes for CASSQVLGEQYF.